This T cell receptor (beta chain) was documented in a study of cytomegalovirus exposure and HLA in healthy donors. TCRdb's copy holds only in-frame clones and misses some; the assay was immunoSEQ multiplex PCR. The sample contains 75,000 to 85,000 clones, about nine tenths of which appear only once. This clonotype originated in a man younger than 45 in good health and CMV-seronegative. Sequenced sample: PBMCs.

The CDR3 DNA sequence: TGTGCCAGCAGGAGTAACTACAATGAGCAGTTCTTC. Protein product: CASRSNYNEQFF. This chain uses TRBV11-2 with TRBJ2-1; D unclear. Germline V lookup: CDR1 SGHAT, CDR2 FQNNGV. The CDR3 contains 12 residues. Trimming took off 6 bases at V and 3 bases at J, with 6 bases between the two ends.